This is a list of T cell receptor beta chains from one sample in a study of T cells after posttransplantation cyclophosphamide. Assay: immunoSEQ multiplex PCR; the TCRdb copy retains only in-frame clones and omits some. There are 20,000 to 25,000 clones in the sample, none observed a single time. The specimen was PBMCs. The receptors come from a woman between 55 and 75 years old in good health, CMV-negative, and a related stem cell transplant donor. Each CDR3 is given with its conserved first and last residue. The D gene is left open where the match is weak. A row's size may be missing; if present it is once, few, many or a size class.

TRBJ2-5 - TRBV2 many TGTGCCAGCAGTGGAAGCGTTCAAGAGACCCAGTACTTC CASSGSVQETQYF
TRBJ1-4 TRBD1 TRBV19 many TGTGCCAGTAGGGACGCGGGACAGGGAAGAAAACTGTTTTTT CASRDAGQGRKLFF
TRBJ1-2 - TRBV6-1 many TGTGCCAGCAGAGTACAGGGTCCCTATGGCTACACCTTC CASRVQGPYGYTF
TRBJ2-2 - TRBV28 many TGTGCCAGCAGTTTGAAGGCGGGGTTTAGAGCGGGCGGGGAGCTGTTTTTT CASSLKAGFRAGGELFF
TRBJ2-3 - TRBV7-6 many TGTGCCAGCAGCTTAGTATCCACGGGTACGCAGTATTTT CASSLVSTGTQYF
TRBJ2-7 - TRBV28 many TGTGCCAGCAGCCCACAGGTCTACGAGCAGTACTTC CASSPQVYEQYF
TRBJ2-3 - TRBV28 few TGTGCCAGCAGTTTGAGACAGGACAGAGATACGCAGTATTTT CASSLRQDRDTQYF
TRBJ2-5 - TRBV9 many TGTGCCAGCAGCGTAGGAGGGGGAGAGACCCAGTACTTC CASSVGGGETQYF
TRBJ1-1 - TRBV10-3 many TGTGCCATCAGTGACGGACAGAGGAACACTGAAGCTTTCTTT CAISDGQRNTEAFF
TRBJ1-1 TRBD1 TRBV6-5 many TGTGCCAGCAGAGGGACAGGTTCCGCTATAATGGCTTTCTTT CASRGTGSAIMAFF
TRBJ1-5 - TRBV18 many TGTGCCAGCTCACCGGGTCTGGGGAGAAATAGCAATCAGCCCCAGCATTTT CASSPGLGRNSNQPQHF
TRBJ2-5 - TRBV5-4 many TGTGCCAGCAGCTTGGGGGCTGGGCCCGGCCAAGAGACCCAGTACTTC CASSLGAGPGQETQYF
TRBJ2-1 - TRBV6-6 many TGTGCCAGCAGTAACCGGGACTTCTACAATGAGCAGTTCTTC CASSNRDFYNEQFF
TRBJ2-3 - TRBV4-1 many TGCGCCAGCAGCCATCCGGGAACAGATACGCAGTATTTT CASSHPGTDTQYF
TRBJ1-2 TRBD1 TRBV28 many TGTGCCATCGAGGACAGGGCGGGCTATGGCTACACCTTC CAIEDRAGYGYTF
TRBJ2-4 TRBD1 TRBV7-8 many TGTGCCAGCAGCTTAACAGGGGTGGCCAAAAACATTCAGTACTTC CASSLTGVAKNIQYF
TRBJ2-3 - TRBV27 many TGTGCCAGCAGTTTCTCAGCTAGCGGCACAGATACGCAGTATTTT CASSFSASGTDTQYF
TRBJ2-4 TRBD1 TRBV2 few TGTGCCAGCAGTGCGGACAGGGTGGGCAAAAACATTCAGTACTTC CASSADRVGKNIQYF
TRBJ2-1 - TRBV28 few TGTGCCAGCAGACCGCATTATGGGACACGAAGCTCCTACAATGAGCAGTTCTTC CASRPHYGTRSSYNEQFF
TRBJ1-6 - TRBV9 few TGTGCCAGCAGCCCTCTAAGCTCCTATAATTCACCCCTCCACTTT CASSPLSSYNSPLHF
TRBJ2-7 - TRBV4-2 few TGTGCCAGCAGCCAAGATATAGGTTACTACGAGCAGTACTTC CASSQDIGYYEQYF
TRBJ2-5 TRBD1 TRBV10-3 many TGTGCCATCAGCTGGGACAGCCAGACCCAGTACTTC CAISWDSQTQYF
TRBJ2-6 - TRBV19 many TGTGCCAGTAAGACAGTCGACCGCTCTGGGGCCAACGTCCTGACTTTC CASKTVDRSGANVLTF
TRBJ1-4 - TRBV7-3 many TGTGCCAGCAGCTTAGTCAGGGGAGAAAAACTGTTTTTT CASSLVRGEKLFF
TRBJ1-5 - TRBV6-1 many TGTGCCAGCAGTGAAATCACAGGGAGTCAGCCCCAGCATTTT CASSEITGSQPQHF
TRBJ2-2 TRBD2 TRBV7-3 many TGTGCCAGCAGCGCCAATGGACTAGCCGGGGAGCTGTTTTTT CASSANGLAGELFF
TRBJ1-1 TRBD1 TRBV6-5 many TGTGCCAGCAGTTACACGGGACAGCTGAACACTGAAGCTTTCTTT CASSYTGQLNTEAFF
TRBJ2-5 - TRBV6-5 many TGTGCCAGCAGTCCCCCTCCCCTGGGAGGGGGTAGCCAGTACTTC CASSPPPLGGGSQYF
TRBJ2-5 - TRBV10-1 many TGCGCCAGCCCACCGGGGGAAGGGTGTCAAGAGACCCAGTACTTC CASPPGEGCQETQYF
TRBJ2-1 - TRBV6-1 many TGTGCCACTCGCAGGATCGATGAGCAGTTCTTC CATRRIDEQFF
TRBJ2-5 - TRBV28 - TGTGCCAGCGCCCAAACGATGGGGGGAGAGACCCAGTACTTC CASAQTMGGETQYF
TRBJ2-7 - TRBV5-4 many TGTGCCAGCAGCGCGACTGTCGGTTACGAGCAGTACTTC CASSATVGYEQYF
TRBJ2-1 TRBD1 TRBV28 many TGTGCCAGCAGTATGCCTAGGACGGGACAGGCCAACAATGAGCAGTTCTTC CASSMPRTGQANNEQFF
TRBJ1-5 - TRBV28 many TGTGCCAGCAGCGAGATAGGCGGACAGCCCCAGCATTTT CASSEIGGQPQHF
TRBJ2-2 - TRBV25-1 many TGTGCCAGCAGTGACCTAGGTTCCGGGGAGCTGTTTTTT CASSDLGSGELFF
TRBJ1-3 - TRBV7-2 many TGTGCCAGCAGCCCTACTAGGGCATATGATGGAAACACCATATATTTT CASSPTRAYDGNTIYF
TRBJ2-7 - TRBV4-1 few TGCGCCAGCAGCCAAGATTGGGGGGGCCTCTACGAGCAGTACTTC CASSQDWGGLYEQYF
TRBJ1-1 TRBD1 TRBV19 many TGTGCCAGTTCTTGGACAGGCGAGGTCACTGAAGCTTTCTTT CASSWTGEVTEAFF
TRBJ2-7 - TRBV7-9 many TGTGCCAGCAGCTTAGGGACAGTTCACCACGAGCAGTACTTC CASSLGTVHHEQYF
TRBJ2-2 - TRBV6-1 many TGTGCCAGCATGAGCGGGGAGCTGTTTTTT CASMSGELFF
TRBJ1-2 - TRBV5-5 many TGTGCCAGCAGCTTAGGGGGTAACTATGGCTACACCTTC CASSLGGNYGYTF